Each of the 11 T cell receptor beta chains below was sequenced from the same sample in a study of shared clonotypes between healthy human individuals. Measured with immunoSEQ multiplex PCR; TCRdb has only the in-frame clones, and not every one. The data contain a few million clones, 90% to 96% of them singletons. Sequenced input: naive CD4+ T cells sorted from blood. Subset indicated: CD45RA+ positively selected. The receptors were sampled from a man aged 18 to 29 in good health.

The chain carries TRBV27 and TRBJ2-7; 7 bases map to TRBD2. J gave up 3 bases and V 3 bases, and 11 bases lay outside the gene matches. The CDR3 loop spans 16 amino acids. Germline CDR1 and CDR2: MNHEY and SMNVEV (reference sequence). CDR3 DNA: TGTGCCAGCAGTTTTAAGACAGCGGGACTCCTCTACGAGCAGTACTTC. Its protein product is CASSFKTAGLLYEQYF.

The chain has TRBV25-1 and TRBJ1-2; D is perhaps TRBD1 (5 bases). V was shortened by 0 bases and J by 7 bases, with 12 bases between the two germline ends. Germline CDR1 MGHDK, CDR2 SYGVNS. There are 14 residues in the CDR3. The CDR3 is CASSEYWGGSGYTF. For the CDR3, the DNA is TGTGCCAGCAGTGAATATTGGGGGGGTAGTGGCTACACCTTC.

The V gene is TRBV6-5, the J gene TRBJ2-7; tentatively, D is TRBD2 (6 bases). The germline V and J ends were trimmed by 6 bases and 0 bases, with 15 bases remaining between them. This CDR3 contains 15 residues. The germline V gene has CDR1 MNHEY and CDR2 SVGAGI. This CDR3 is CASSHGEESSYEQYF. The CDR3 bases are TGTGCCAGCAGCCACGGGGAGGAGAGCTCCTACGAGCAGTACTTC.

This clone was recorded only once. The chain recombines TRBV2 with TRBJ2-2; tentative D call: TRBD2 (6 bases). V was trimmed by 7 bases and J by 0 bases, leaving 9 bases between them. This CDR3 spans 14 amino acids. CDR1 is SNHLY and CDR2 is FYNNEI in the germline V gene. Here the CDR3 reads CASNSGANTGELFF. DNA of the CDR3: TGTGCCAGCAATTCGGGGGCGAACACCGGGGAGCTGTTTTTT.

V gene TRBV9 combines with J gene TRBJ1-2, with a weak D call TRBD1 (6 bases). The CDR3 covers 15 residues. Trimming cost V 3 bases and J 2 bases, with 14 bases left between them. In germline, CDR1 is SGDLS, CDR2 YYNGEE. CDR3 sequence reads: CASSAGQLINYGYTF. In DNA, the CDR3 is TGTGCCAGCAGCGCAGGACAGCTTATAAACTATGGCTACACCTTC.

This chain uses TRBV6-5 with TRBJ2-7; a weak D match, TRBD2 (6 bases). This CDR3 is built from 12 residues. V lost 6 bases to trimming and J lost 7 bases, with 13 bases between them. The germline V gene has CDR1 MNHEY and CDR2 SVGAGI. CDR3 bases: TGTGCCAGCAGCCCCCGCCGGGGGGAGCAGTACTTC. Protein product: CASSPRRGEQYF.

This chain links TRBV19 with TRBJ2-3; tentative D call: TRBD1 (6 bases). Per the germline V gene, CDR1 is LNHDA and CDR2 is SQIVND (reference sequence). The CDR3 is 13 amino acids. Deletions cut 3 bases from V and 5 bases from J, with 9 bases between. The CDR3 nucleotides are TGTGCCAGTAGTATCCAAGGGGGAGATACGCAGTATTTT. Translated, it gives CASSIQGGDTQYF.

Concerning this clone itself: This sample includes further DNA sequences coding for the same CDR3. The rearrangement links TRBV5-1 to TRBJ2-7; 11 positions agree with TRBD1. The CDR3 runs 14 residues. Unmatched junction bases numbered 5, after V lost 4 bases and J lost 5 bases. Germline lookup yields CDR1 SGHRS and CDR2 YFSETQ. CDR3 in amino acids: CASSPGTGGNEQYF. The CDR3 bases are TGCGCCAGCAGCCCCGGGACAGGGGGGAACGAGCAGTACTTC.

The chain joins TRBV10-3 to TRBJ1-2; TRBD1 matches at 7 bases. Trimming cost V 8 bases and J 1 base; bases outside gene matches: 4. Germline lookup yields CDR1 ENHRY and CDR2 SYGVKD. This CDR3 is built from 13 residues. The CDR3 here is CAIEGQNNYGYTF. The CDR3 region has the DNA TGTGCCATCGAGGGACAGAATAACTATGGCTACACCTTC.

The rearrangement uses TRBV2 and TRBJ2-7; D uncertain. V gave up 4 bases and J gave up 6 bases, with 10 bases separating them. The CDR3 totals 12 residues. Germline CDR1 and CDR2: SNHLY and FYNNEI. This CDR3 is CASSVLGSEQYF. CDR3 nucleotide sequence: TGTGCCAGCAGTGTACTCGGAAGCGAGCAGTACTTC. The full variable domain, in which reference TRBV2 and TRBJ2-7 provide the parts outside the CDR3, is EPEVTQTPSHQVTQMGQEVILRCVPISNHLYFYWYRQILGQKVEFLVSFYNNEISEKSEIFDDQFSVERPDGSNFTLKIRSTKLEDSAMYFCASSVLGSEQYFGPGTRLTVT.

This sequence joins TRBV6-5 and TRBJ1-1; possibly TRBD1 for D (5 bases). Trimming left V 0 bases short and J 4 bases short, with 9 bases between. This CDR3 has 14 residues. From germline, CDR1 is MNHEY and CDR2 SVGAGI. The CDR3 sequence: CASSYSSGITEAFF. CDR3 nucleotides: TGTGCCAGCAGTTACTCTTCAGGGATCACTGAAGCTTTCTTT.